A selection of T cell receptor beta chains follows, all from one sample in a study of cytotoxic CD8 clonotypes in ibrutinib-treated CLL. Produced via immunoSEQ multiplex PCR; TCRdb's table is partial and in-frame only. The table records tens of thousands of clones, over 75% of them present only once. Sequencing was performed on PBMCs, taken at disease progression, from a patient treated with ibrutinib. The receptor source for this set is a human donor with chronic lymphocytic leukemia. Both conserved end residues are part of each CDR3. A D gene is named only where the DNA matches it firmly.

TRBV7-7	TRBD2	TRBJ2-1	CASSSRTSGRNEQFF
TRBV5-4	.	TRBJ1-3	CASSPDTFSGNTIYF
TRBV10-1	TRBD1	TRBJ2-7	CASSDGGQGYEQYF
TRBV28	TRBD1	TRBJ1-3	CASRNERGRRNTIYF
TRBV5-4	TRBD1	TRBJ2-7	CASSNPGQGTNEQYF
TRBV15	TRBD1	TRBJ2-7	CATSVGTGGISYEQYF
TRBV7-8	TRBD1	TRBJ2-7	CASSARDRGSYEQYF
TRBV9	TRBD2	TRBJ2-1	CASTQGLAGVSEQFF
TRBV19	.	TRBJ1-2	CASSPGSVVGYTF
TRBV19	.	TRBJ1-1	CASILDRNTEAFF
TRBV5-4	.	TRBJ1-5	CASSRGRAQPQHF
TRBV6-1	.	TRBJ2-1	CASSVSGTSYNEQFF
TRBV5-1	TRBD1	TRBJ2-7	CASSFGTGFLEQYF
TRBV4-1	.	TRBJ2-1	CASSQGNRVYEQFF
TRBV2	.	TRBJ1-2	CASSGEGDYGYTF
TRBV19	.	TRBJ2-1	CASSIPGGQFF
TRBV1	.	TRBJ2-7	CTSSRATGSWGHEQYF
TRBV27	.	TRBJ2-7	CASSLSPGYEQYF
TRBV28	TRBD2	TRBJ2-5	CASTGGGETQYF
TRBV11-2	.	TRBJ1-2	CASSLLGRYGYTF
TRBV6-6	.	TRBJ1-2	CASNSHAAGYTF
TRBV7-8	TRBD1	TRBJ2-4	CASSLAMGQGAKNIQYF
TRBV6-1	.	TRBJ2-2	CASSITNTGELFF
TRBV19	.	TRBJ2-3	CASSMGADTQYF
TRBV28	TRBD1	TRBJ1-5	CASSLLTGIQPQHF
TRBV6-6	.	TRBJ2-7	CASSPAASQRSYEQYF
TRBV10-2	TRBD2	TRBJ2-3	CASSSRGGPSDTQYF
TRBV15	TRBD2	TRBJ2-7	CATKAGGTYEQYF
TRBV19	.	TRBJ1-1	CASSTLRGLGTEAFF
TRBV13	.	TRBJ2-2	CASSSFRGGNTGELFF
TRBV5-4	TRBD2	TRBJ2-7	CASSSGLAGPSYEQYF
TRBV29-1	TRBD2	TRBJ2-1	CSAQGLAGPFYNEQFF
TRBV2	TRBD1	TRBJ1-2	CASSFPGTGVSGYTF
TRBV4-1	TRBD2	TRBJ2-7	CASSEVGLAPYEQYF
TRBV5-1	.	TRBJ1-2	CASSFDNYGYTF
TRBV5-4	.	TRBJ2-7	CASSGRVDVEQYF
TRBV27	.	TRBJ1-2	CASSLQGRGYGYTF
TRBV9	.	TRBJ2-3	CASSGPSPGGPQYF
TRBV4-1	.	TRBJ2-2	CASSTRGPVDSGELFF
TRBV19	TRBD1	TRBJ1-1	CASSNRQGGAFF
TRBV7-9	TRBD2	TRBJ2-1	CASSLALASYNEQFF
TRBV6-6	.	TRBJ1-5	CASKEGGGDNQPQHF
TRBV9	.	TRBJ1-6	CASSEYGGRINSPLHF
TRBV13	.	TRBJ1-1	CASSLGRLNTEAFF
TRBV30	.	TRBJ2-1	CAWTPGLLVGNEQFF
TRBV30	.	TRBJ1-3	CAWTQTGTGNTIYF
TRBV27	TRBD1	TRBJ1-5	CASRTGGDKGNQPQHF
TRBV7-9	.	TRBJ2-7	CASSGTSSDYEQYF
TRBV2	.	TRBJ1-1	CASSELGTTEAFF
TRBV7-9	.	TRBJ1-5	CASSLEGAPQHF
TRBV2	TRBD1	TRBJ1-4	CAGTEHATNEKLFF